The 22 T cell receptor beta chains presented below share a single source sample, sequenced in a study of shared clonotypes between healthy human individuals (dated by TCRdb to 2019 to 2021). The receptor library was made with the immunoSEQ multiplex PCR assay. Not all clones reach the TCRdb copy of this immuneACCESS table, which keeps in-frame sequences only. Checked studies attribute under half of the gap to unresolved V genes and leave the rest unexplained. The sample contains about 480,000 clones, 60% to 85% of them found a single time. Of the sample, approximately 12% falls within the top ten clones. The sample taken for sequencing was PBMCs. The origin of the receptors is a woman aged 40 to 50 in good health. Some clones in this sample may be carry-over from other donors' samples.

V is TRBV5-8 and J is TRBJ2-3, with 14 positions matching TRBD2. J gave up 4 bases and V 3 bases, and 7 bases lay outside the gene matches. The CDR3 loop spans 17 amino acids. Germline CDR1 and CDR2: SGHTS and YDEGEE. This CDR3 is CASSSGLAGGVSDTQYF. The CDR3 DNA reads as TGTGCCAGCAGCTCAGGACTAGCGGGAGGAGTTTCAGATACGCAGTATTTT. The variable domain in full, with the rest retrieved from reference TRBV5-8 and TRBJ2-3, is EAGVTQSPTHLIKTRGQQATLRCSPISGHTSVYWYQQALGLGLQFLLWYDEGEERNRGNFPPRFSGRQFPNYSSELNVNALELEDSALYLCASSSGLAGGVSDTQYFGPGTRLTVL.

The chain recombines TRBV18 with TRBJ1-1; the D gene is possibly TRBD1 (5 bases). Trimming left V 3 bases short and J 8 bases short, with 10 bases between. This CDR3 is built from 12 residues. The germline V gene has CDR1 KGHSH and CDR2 LQKENI. The CDR3 sequence is CASSPLDREAFF. In DNA, the CDR3 is TGTGCCAGCTCACCCCTTGACAGAGAAGCTTTCTTT. The variable domain in full, completed from reference TRBV18 and TRBJ1-1, reads NAGVMQNPRHLVRRRGQEARLRCSPMKGHSHVYWYRQLPEEGLKFMVYLQKENIIDESGMPKERFSAEFPKEGPSILRIQQVVRGDSAAYFCASSPLDREAFFGQGTRLTVV.

The chain couples TRBV4-2 to TRBJ2-1; 9 bases align to TRBD2. With V trimmed by 5 bases and J by 10 bases, 12 bases remained unmatched. CDR3 length equals 15 residues. Per germline, CDR1 LGHNA and CDR2 YNFKEQ. The CDR3 is CASSSAGLAGREQFF. CDR3 nucleotides: TGTGCCAGCAGCTCAGCAGGCCTAGCGGGAAGGGAGCAGTTCTTC.

The V call is TRBV7-6, the J call TRBJ1-5; D is uncertain. The germline V gene encodes CDR1 SGHVS and CDR2 FNYEAQ. CDR3 length: 17 amino acids. Trimming cost V 0 bases and J 0 bases, with 12 bases left between them. The CDR3 DNA sequence: TGTGCCAGCAGCTTAGCGCGGTTCCCGACTAGCAATCAGCCCCAGCATTTT. Amino acids: CASSLARFPTSNQPQHF. Together with reference TRBV7-6 and TRBJ1-5, the CDR3 gives the full variable domain: GAGVSQSPRYKVTKRGQDVALRCDPISGHVSLYWYRQALGQGPEFLTYFNYEAQQDKSGLPNDRFSAERPEGSISTLTIQRTEQRDSAMYRCASSLARFPTSNQPQHFGDGTRLSIL.

The rearrangement joins TRBV18 to TRBJ2-1; 14 bases map to TRBD2. V gave up 1 base and J gave up 7 bases; unmatched junction bases: 3. This CDR3 is built from 16 residues. CDR1 and CDR2 from the germline V gene are KGHSH and LQKENI. CDR3 loop: CASSPRLAGGQNEQFF. The CDR3 DNA reads TGTGCCAGCTCACCACGACTAGCGGGAGGGCAGAATGAGCAGTTCTTC.

The CDR3 loop reads CAWSGSQTSGNTIYF. CDR3 nucleotides: TGTGCCTGGAGTGGATCCCAAACTTCTGGAAACACCATATATTTT. The genes are TRBV30 and TRBJ1-3; D is unclear. The V end lost 1 base, the J end lost 1 base, and 11 bases lay between the germline ends. This CDR3 is built from 15 residues. Germline lookup yields CDR1 GTSNPN and CDR2 SVGIG (reference sequence).

The chain uses TRBV14 and TRBJ2-7, with D tentatively TRBD1 (5 bases). The germline V gene has CDR1 SGHDN and CDR2 FVKESK. Trimming removed 6 bases from V and 1 base from J, with 13 bases in between. CDR3 length equals 14 residues. CDR3 loop: CASRKSGWSYEQYF. The CDR3 nucleotides read TGTGCCAGCAGGAAATCAGGGTGGTCCTACGAGCAGTACTTC.

This chain joins TRBV6-1 and TRBJ2-3; D is perhaps TRBD2 (6 bases). Germline V gene lookup returns CDR1 MNHNS and CDR2 SASEGT. The CDR3 loop spans 16 amino acids. V lost 0 bases and J 5 bases, leaving 15 bases between the germline ends. This CDR3 reads CASSEALRSSGDTQYF. The CDR3 DNA follows: TGTGCCAGCAGTGAAGCGCTTCGGAGTAGCGGAGATACGCAGTATTTT.

This chain links TRBV5-1 with TRBJ2-5; 12 bases map to TRBD2. Germline V gives CDR1 SGHRS, CDR2 YFSETQ. Trimming took 3 bases from V and 1 from J; bases not matched to a gene: 4. The CDR3 is made up of 16 amino acids. This CDR3 reads CASSWSGLAGQETQYF. CDR3 in DNA: TGCGCCAGCAGCTGGTCGGGACTAGCGGGCCAAGAGACCCAGTACTTC.

The V and J genes are TRBV23-1 and TRBJ2-1; D is unclear. TRBV23-1 counts as an open reading frame of uncertain function. V shed 2 bases and J shed 5 bases, with 16 bases lying between them. The CDR3 is 16 amino acids. CDR3 region: CASSQGPGLRNNEQFF. DNA of the CDR3: TGCGCCAGCAGTCAAGGCCCGGGTCTAAGAAACAATGAGCAGTTCTTC.

This clone was observed a handful of times. This chain uses TRBV21-1 with TRBJ1-2. TRBV21-1 is given as a pseudogene. The CDR3 contains 12 residues. The CDR3 DNA is TGTGCCAGCAGGGGTAGTGGAGATGGCTACACCTTC. Encoded protein: CASRGSGDGYTF.

This clone has a handful of counts. The chain couples TRBV7-9 to TRBJ2-1; 14 bases align to TRBD2. V shed 5 bases and J 3 bases; nucleotides not matched to a gene: 6. CDR1 is SEHNR, CDR2 FQNEAQ, per germline (reference sequence). The CDR3 is 17 amino acids. The chain's CDR3 is CASSINGLAGGYNEQFF. The CDR3 DNA sequence: TGTGCCAGCAGCATAAACGGACTAGCGGGAGGCTACAATGAGCAGTTCTTC.

This sequence joins TRBV6-6 and TRBJ1-2; no clear D. CDR3 length equals 15 residues. The germline V gene has CDR1 MNHNY and CDR2 SVGAGI (reference sequence). The V end was cut by 0 bases, the J end by 1 base, with 9 bases between. The CDR3, as DNA: TGTGCCAGCAGTTACTCGGTGCAGTTTAACTATGGCTACACCTTC. Translating gives CASSYSVQFNYGYTF.

V usage is TRBV7-9 and J usage is TRBJ2-1, with 15 bases fitting TRBD2. Trimming at V came to 5 bases and at J to 0 bases, leaving 8 bases not matched to a gene. The CDR3 runs to 19 residues. Looked up from germline, CDR1 is SEHNR and CDR2 is FQNEAQ (reference sequence). The CDR3 coding sequence is TGTGCCAGCAGCACTGGACTAGCGGGAGGGTTAAGCTCCTACAATGAGCAGTTCTTC. It specifies CASSTGLAGGLSSYNEQFF.

The chain uses TRBV7-9 and TRBJ1-2; no clear D gene. This CDR3 spans 13 amino acids. From germline, CDR1 is SEHNR and CDR2 FQNEAQ (reference sequence). Between the trimmed V and J ends, which lost 0 bases and 4 bases, there was a span of 6 bases. The CDR3 region has the DNA TGTGCCAGCAGCTTAGCCGCGGTCTATGGCTACACCTTC. Amino acids: CASSLAAVYGYTF.

This clone was found once. V and J are TRBV2 and TRBJ2-1, with 11 bases aligning to TRBD2. Trimming took 1 base from V and 7 from J; bases not matched to a gene: 9. Germline V CDR1 and CDR2: SNHLY, FYNNEI. The CDR3 is made up of 17 amino acids. CDR3 DNA sequence: TGTGCCAGCAGTGAAGGGCTAGCGGGAGGTTTTGGGAATGAGCAGTTCTTC. This gives the protein CASSEGLAGGFGNEQFF.

This clone was seen only a few times. V usage is TRBV10-2 and J usage is TRBJ1-1, with TRBD1 identical over 7 bases. J lost 5 bases, V lost 3 bases, and 6 bases had no gene match. The V gene's germline CDR1 is WSHSY and CDR2 SAAADI. This CDR3 contains 14 residues. As DNA, the CDR3 is TGCGCCAGCAGTGAACAGGGGTCTGATACTGAAGCTTTCTTT. Translation gives CASSEQGSDTEAFF.

This clone was seen once. This chain connects TRBV5-8 to TRBJ1-2; 9 nucleotides match TRBD1. V dropped 4 bases and J dropped 4; count of bases not matched to a gene: 8. Germline lookup yields CDR1 SGHTS and CDR2 YDEGEE. The CDR3 has 15 amino acids. DNA for the CDR3: TGTGCCAGCAGCGTTCAGGGACAGGGCTCCTATGGCTACACCTTC. Translating gives CASSVQGQGSYGYTF.

To note about this clone: At one of its ends the junction is not consistent with the germline gene, which may arise from a read error. This chain links TRBV2 with TRBJ2-1, with D possibly TRBD1 on 5 matching bases. The CDR3 extends over 14 amino acids. Germline CDR1 is SNHLY and CDR2 is FYNNEI. The CDR3 sequence is CASRQADTYDEQFF. The CDR3 DNA follows: TGTGCCAGCAGGCAGGCGGACACCTACGATGAGCAGTTCTTC.

The J gene is TRBJ2-7, the V gene TRBV4-3; TRBD2 might be the D (5 bases). The CDR3 spans 15 residues. Trimming took off 6 bases at V and 2 bases at J, with 17 bases between the two ends. The V gene's germline CDR1 is LGHNA and CDR2 YSLEER. CDR3 coding DNA: TGCGCCAGCAGAATCCCGCGGGTCGATACCTACGAGCAGTACTTC. It translates to CASRIPRVDTYEQYF.

This clone was picked up one time. CDR3 protein: CASSLVGRGVLMAKNIQYF. The CDR3 coding sequence is TGTGCCAGCAGCTTAGTAGGGAGAGGGGTGCTTATGGCCAAAAACATTCAGTACTTC. V is TRBV11-2 and J is TRBJ2-4; the D gene could be TRBD1 or TRBD2 (5 bases each). Germline V gives CDR1 SGHAT, CDR2 FQNNGV. With 1 base removed from V and 1 base from J, the gap between germline ends came to 20 bases. The CDR3 length is 19 residues. The full variable domain, completed using reference TRBV11-2 and TRBJ2-4, is EAGVAQSPRYKIIEKRQSVAFWCNPISGHATLYWYQQILGQGPKLLIQFQNNGVVDDSQLPKDRFSAERLKGVDSTLKIQPAKLEDSAVYLCASSLVGRGVLMAKNIQYFGAGTRLSVL.

The genes are TRBV10-3 and TRBJ2-3; D is undetermined. This CDR3 has 14 residues. V lost 4 bases, J lost 4 bases, and 12 bases lay in between. From germline, CDR1 is ENHRY and CDR2 SYGVKD. CDR3 nucleotides: TGTGCCATCAGTGGGATCAGGAATTCAGATACGCAGTATTTT. Its protein is CAISGIRNSDTQYF.